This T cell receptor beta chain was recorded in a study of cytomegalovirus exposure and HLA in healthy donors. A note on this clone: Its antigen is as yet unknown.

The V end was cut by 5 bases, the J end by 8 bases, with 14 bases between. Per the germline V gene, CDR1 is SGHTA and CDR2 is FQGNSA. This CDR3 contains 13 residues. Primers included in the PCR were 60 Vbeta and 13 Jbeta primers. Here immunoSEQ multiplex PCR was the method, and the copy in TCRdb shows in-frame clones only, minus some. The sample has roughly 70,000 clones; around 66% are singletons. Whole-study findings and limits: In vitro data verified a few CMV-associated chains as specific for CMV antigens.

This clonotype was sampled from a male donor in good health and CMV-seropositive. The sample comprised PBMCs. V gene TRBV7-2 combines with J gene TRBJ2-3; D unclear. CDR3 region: CASSTGALGTQYF. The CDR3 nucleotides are TGTGCCAGCAGCACTGGAGCCCTTGGTACGCAGTATTTT.